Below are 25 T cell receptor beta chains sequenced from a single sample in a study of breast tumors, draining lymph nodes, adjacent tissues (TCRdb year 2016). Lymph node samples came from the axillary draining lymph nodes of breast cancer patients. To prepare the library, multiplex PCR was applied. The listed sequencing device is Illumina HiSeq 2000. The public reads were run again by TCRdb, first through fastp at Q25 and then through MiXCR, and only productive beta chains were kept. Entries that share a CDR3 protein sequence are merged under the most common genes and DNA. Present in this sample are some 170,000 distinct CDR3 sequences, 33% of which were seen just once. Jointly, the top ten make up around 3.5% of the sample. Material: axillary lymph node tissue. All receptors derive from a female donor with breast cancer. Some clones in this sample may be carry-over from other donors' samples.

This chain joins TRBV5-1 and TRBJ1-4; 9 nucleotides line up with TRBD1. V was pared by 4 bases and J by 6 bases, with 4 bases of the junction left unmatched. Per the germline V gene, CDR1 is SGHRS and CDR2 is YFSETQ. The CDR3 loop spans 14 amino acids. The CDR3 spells CASSQGQGYEKLFF. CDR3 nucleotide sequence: TGCGCCAGCAGCCAGGGACAGGGTTATGAAAAACTGTTTTTT.

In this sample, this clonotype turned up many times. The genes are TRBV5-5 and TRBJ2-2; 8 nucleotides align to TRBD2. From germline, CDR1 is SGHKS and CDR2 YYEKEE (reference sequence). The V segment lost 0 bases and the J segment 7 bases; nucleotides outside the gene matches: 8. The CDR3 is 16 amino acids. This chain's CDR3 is CASSLEVAGRVGELFF. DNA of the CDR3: TGTGCCAGCAGCTTGGAGGTAGCGGGAAGGGTCGGGGAGCTGTTTTTT.

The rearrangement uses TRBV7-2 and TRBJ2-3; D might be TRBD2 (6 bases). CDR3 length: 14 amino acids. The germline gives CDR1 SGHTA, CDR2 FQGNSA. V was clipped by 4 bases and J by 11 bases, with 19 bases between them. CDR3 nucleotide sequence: TGTGCCAGCAGCTCCCCCGGGACTTACAATGAGCAGTATTTT. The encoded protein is CASSSPGTYNEQYF.

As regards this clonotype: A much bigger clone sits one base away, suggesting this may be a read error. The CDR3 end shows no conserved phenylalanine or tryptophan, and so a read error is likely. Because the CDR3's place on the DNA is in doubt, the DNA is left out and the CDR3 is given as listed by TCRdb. CDR3 sequence: CASSQWGQGPL. The rearrangement links TRBV6-1 to TRBJ1-3; the table's D call, TRBD1, was not checked against the DNA. The V gene's germline CDR1 is MNHNS and CDR2 SASEGT. Inclusive of both ends, the CDR3 amounts to 11 amino acids.

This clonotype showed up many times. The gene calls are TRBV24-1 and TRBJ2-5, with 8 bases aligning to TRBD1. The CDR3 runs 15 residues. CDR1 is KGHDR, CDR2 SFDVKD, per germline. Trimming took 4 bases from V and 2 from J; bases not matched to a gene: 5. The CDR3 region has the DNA TGTGCCACCAGTGACGCAAGGACAGGGCAAGAGACCCAGTACTTC. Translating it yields CATSDARTGQETQYF.

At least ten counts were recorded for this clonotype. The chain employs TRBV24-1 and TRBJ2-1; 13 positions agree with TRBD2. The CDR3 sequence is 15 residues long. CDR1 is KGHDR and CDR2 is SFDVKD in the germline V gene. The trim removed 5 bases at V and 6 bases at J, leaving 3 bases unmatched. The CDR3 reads CATSVGTSGTNEQFF. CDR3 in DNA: TGTGCCACCAGTGTCGGGACTAGCGGGACCAATGAGCAGTTCTTC.

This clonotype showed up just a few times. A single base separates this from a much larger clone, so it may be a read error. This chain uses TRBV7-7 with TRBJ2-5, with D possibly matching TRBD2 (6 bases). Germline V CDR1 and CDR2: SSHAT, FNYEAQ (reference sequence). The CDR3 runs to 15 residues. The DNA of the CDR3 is TGTGCTAGCGGTCCCGGTGGGACCCAGCAAGAGACCCAGCACTTC. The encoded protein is CASGPGGTQQETQHF. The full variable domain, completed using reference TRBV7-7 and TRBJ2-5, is GAGVSQSPRYKVTKRGQDVTLRCDPISSHATLYWYQQALGQGPEFLTYFNYEAQPDKSGLPSDRFSAERPEGSISTLTIQRTEQRDSAMYRCASGPGGTQQETQHFGPGTRLLVL.

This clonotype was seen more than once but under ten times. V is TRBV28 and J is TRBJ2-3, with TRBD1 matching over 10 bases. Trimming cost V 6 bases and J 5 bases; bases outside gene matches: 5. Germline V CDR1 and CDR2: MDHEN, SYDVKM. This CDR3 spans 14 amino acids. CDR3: CASSQDRGQDTQYF. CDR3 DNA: TGTGCCAGCAGCCAAGACAGGGGGCAAGATACGCAGTATTTT.

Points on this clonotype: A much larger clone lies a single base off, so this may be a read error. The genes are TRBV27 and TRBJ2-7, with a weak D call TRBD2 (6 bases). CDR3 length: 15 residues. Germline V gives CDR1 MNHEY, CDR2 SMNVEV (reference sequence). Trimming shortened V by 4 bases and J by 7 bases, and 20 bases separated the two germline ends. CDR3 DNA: TGTGCCAGCAGTTCTGTGGCCCTCCCCGCGGGGGAGCAGTACTTC. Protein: CASSSVALPAGEQYF.

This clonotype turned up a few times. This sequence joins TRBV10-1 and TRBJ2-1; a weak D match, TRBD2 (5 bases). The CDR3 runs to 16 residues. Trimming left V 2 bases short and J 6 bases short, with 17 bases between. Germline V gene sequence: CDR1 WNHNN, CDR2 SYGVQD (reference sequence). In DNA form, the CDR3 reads TGCGCCAGCAGTGAGACGAAGAGGCGGGTGATCAATGAGCAGTTCTTC. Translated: CASSETKRRVINEQFF.

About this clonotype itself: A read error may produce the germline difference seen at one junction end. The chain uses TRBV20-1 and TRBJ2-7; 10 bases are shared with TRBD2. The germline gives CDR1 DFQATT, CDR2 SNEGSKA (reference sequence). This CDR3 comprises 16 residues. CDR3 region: CSATSPTSGAPYGQYF. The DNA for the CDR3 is TGCAGTGCTACCTCCCCAACTAGCGGGGCGCCCTACGGGCAGTACTTC.

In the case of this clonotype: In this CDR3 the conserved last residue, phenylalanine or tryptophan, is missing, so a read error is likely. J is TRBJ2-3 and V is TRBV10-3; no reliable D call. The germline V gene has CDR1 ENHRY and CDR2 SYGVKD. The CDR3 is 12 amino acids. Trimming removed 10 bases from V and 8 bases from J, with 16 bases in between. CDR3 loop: CATSRRRGTQYL. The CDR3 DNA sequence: TGTGCCACCAGCAGACGTAGAGGTACGCAGTATCTT.

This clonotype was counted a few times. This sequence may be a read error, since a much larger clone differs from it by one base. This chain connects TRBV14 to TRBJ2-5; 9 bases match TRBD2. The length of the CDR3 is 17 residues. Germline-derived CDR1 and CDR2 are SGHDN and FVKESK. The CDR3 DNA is TGTGCCAGCAGCCGTCTCAGGACTAGCGACGCCCAAGCGACCCAGTACTTC. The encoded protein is CASSRLRTSDAQATQYF.

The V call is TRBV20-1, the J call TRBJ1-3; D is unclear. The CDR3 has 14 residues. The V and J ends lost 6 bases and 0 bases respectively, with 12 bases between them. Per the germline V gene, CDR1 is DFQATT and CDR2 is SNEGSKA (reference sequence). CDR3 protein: CSASADGSGNTIYF. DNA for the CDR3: TGCAGTGCCAGCGCGGACGGCTCTGGAAACACCATATATTTT.

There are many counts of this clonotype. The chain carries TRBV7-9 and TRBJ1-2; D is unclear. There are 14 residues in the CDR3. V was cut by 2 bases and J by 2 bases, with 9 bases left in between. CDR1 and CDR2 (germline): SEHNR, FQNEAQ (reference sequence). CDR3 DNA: TGTGCCAGCAGCTTAAGCCAGGACAACTATGGCTACACCTTC. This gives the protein CASSLSQDNYGYTF.

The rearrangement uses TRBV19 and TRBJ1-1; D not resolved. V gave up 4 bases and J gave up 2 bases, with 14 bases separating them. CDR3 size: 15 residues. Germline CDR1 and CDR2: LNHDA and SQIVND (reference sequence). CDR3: CASSNDWGANTEAFF. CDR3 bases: TGTGCCAGTAGTAACGACTGGGGAGCCAACACTGAAGCTTTCTTT.

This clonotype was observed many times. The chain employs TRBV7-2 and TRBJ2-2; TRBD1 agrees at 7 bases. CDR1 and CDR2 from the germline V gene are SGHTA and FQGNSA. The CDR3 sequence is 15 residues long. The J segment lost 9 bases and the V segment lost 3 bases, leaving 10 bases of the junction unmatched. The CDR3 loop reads CASSFSLGGRRELFF. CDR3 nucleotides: TGTGCCAGCAGCTTCTCACTAGGGGGCCGCCGGGAGCTGTTTTTT.

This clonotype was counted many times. The CDR3 protein is CASRLTYEQYF. CDR3 coding DNA: TGTGCCAGCAGACTAACCTACGAGCAGTACTTC. The chain couples TRBV12-3 or TRBV12-4 to TRBJ2-7; D call uncertain. Trimming removed 6 bases at V and 2 bases at J, with 5 bases between. The CDR3 extends over 11 amino acids.

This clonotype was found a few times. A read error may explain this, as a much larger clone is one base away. CDR3 in DNA: TGCAGCCGAGACAGGGATACGTACCAAGCGACCCAGTACTTC. It translates to CSRDRDTYQATQYF. This rearrangement joins TRBV20-1 to TRBJ2-5; TRBD1 matches at 7 bases. The CDR3 has 14 amino acids. CDR1 and CDR2 (germline): DFQATT, SNEGSKA (reference sequence).

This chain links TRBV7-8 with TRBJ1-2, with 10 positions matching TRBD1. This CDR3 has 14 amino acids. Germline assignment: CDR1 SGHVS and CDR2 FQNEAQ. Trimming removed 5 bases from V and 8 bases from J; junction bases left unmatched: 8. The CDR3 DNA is TGTGCCAGCAGCAACCGGGACAGGGGTCGGGGCTACACCTTC. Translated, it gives CASSNRDRGRGYTF. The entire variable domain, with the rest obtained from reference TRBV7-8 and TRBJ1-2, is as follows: GAGVSQSPRYKVAKRGQDVALRCDPISGHVSLFWYQQALGQGPEFLTYFQNEAQLDKSGLPSDRFFAERPEGSVSTLKIQRTQQEDSAVYLCASSNRDRGRGYTFGSGTRLTVV.

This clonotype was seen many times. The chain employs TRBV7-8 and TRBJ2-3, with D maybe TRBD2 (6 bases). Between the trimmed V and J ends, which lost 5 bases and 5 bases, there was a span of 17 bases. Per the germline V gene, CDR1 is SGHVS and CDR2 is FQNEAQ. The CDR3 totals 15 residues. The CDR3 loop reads CASSGGTSLRDTQYF. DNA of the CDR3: TGTGCCAGCAGCGGGGGGACCTCCCTTCGAGATACGCAGTATTTT.

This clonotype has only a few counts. In DNA, the CDR3 is TGTGCCAGCAGCGGGGGGGGGGCTAACTATGGCTACACCTTC. This gives the protein CASSGGGANYGYTF. This sequence joins TRBV28 and TRBJ1-2; D perhaps matches TRBD1 (5 bases). V lost 6 bases to trimming and J lost 0 bases, with 11 bases between them. The germline gives CDR1 MDHEN, CDR2 SYDVKM. There are 14 residues in the CDR3.

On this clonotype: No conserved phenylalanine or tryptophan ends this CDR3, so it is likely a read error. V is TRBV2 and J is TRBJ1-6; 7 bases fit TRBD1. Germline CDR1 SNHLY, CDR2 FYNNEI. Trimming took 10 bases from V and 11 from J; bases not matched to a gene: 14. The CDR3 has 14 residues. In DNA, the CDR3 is TGTGCCACCGAAACCGGGACAGCCAATCCACCCCTCCACTCT. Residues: CATETGTANPPLHS.

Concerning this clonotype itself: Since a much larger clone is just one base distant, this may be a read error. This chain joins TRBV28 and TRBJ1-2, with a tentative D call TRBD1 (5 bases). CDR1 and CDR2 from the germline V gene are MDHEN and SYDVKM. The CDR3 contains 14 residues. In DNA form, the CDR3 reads TGTGCCAACAGTTTATATCTTGGAGGGGATGGCTACACCTTC. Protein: CANSLYLGGDGYTF.

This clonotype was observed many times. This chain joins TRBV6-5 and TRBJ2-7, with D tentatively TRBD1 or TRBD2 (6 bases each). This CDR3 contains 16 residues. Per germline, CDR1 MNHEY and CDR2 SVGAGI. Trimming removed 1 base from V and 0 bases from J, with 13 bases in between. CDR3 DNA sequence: TGTGCCAGCAGTTACTTTTTAGGGGGGAGCTCCTACGAGCAGTACTTC. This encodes CASSYFLGGSSYEQYF.